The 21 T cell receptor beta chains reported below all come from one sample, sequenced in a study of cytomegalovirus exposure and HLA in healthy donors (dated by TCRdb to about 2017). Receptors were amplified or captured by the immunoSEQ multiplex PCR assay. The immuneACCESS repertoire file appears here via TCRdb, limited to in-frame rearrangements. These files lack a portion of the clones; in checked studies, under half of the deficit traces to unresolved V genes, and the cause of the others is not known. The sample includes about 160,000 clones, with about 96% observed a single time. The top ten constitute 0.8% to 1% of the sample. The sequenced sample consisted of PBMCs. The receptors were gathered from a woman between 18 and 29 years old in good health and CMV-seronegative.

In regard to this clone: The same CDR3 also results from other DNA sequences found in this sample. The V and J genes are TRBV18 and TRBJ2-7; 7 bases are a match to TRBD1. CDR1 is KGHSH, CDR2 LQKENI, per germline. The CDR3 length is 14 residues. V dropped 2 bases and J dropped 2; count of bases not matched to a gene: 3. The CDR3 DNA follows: TGTGCCAGCTCACCAGGGACAGCGACCTACGAGCAGTACTTC. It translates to CASSPGTATYEQYF.

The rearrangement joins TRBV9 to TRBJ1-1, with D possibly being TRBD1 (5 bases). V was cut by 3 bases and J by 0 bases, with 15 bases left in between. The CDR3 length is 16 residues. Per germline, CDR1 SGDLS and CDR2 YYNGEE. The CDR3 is CASSEDRGDLNTEAFF. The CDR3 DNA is TGTGCCAGCAGCGAGGATCGAGGGGACTTGAACACTGAAGCTTTCTTT. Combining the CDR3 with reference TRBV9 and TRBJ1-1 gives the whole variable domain DSGVTQTPKHLITATGQRVTLRCSPRSGDLSVYWYQQSLDQGLQFLIQYYNGEERAKGNILERFSAQQFPDLHSELNLSSLELGDSALYFCASSEDRGDLNTEAFFGQGTRLTVV.

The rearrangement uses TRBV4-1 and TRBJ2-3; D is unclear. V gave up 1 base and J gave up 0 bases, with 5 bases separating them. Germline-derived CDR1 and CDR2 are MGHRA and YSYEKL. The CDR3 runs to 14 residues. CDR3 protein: CASSQVTSTDTQYF. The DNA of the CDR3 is TGCGCCAGCAGCCAAGTCACTAGCACAGATACGCAGTATTTT.

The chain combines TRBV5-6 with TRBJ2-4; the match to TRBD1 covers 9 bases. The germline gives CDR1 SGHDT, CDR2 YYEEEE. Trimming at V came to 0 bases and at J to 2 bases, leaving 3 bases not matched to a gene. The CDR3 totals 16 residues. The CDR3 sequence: CASSLADRGTKNIQYF. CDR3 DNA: TGTGCCAGCAGCTTGGCAGACAGGGGGACCAAAAACATTCAGTACTTC. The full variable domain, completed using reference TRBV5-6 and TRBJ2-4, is DAGVTQSPTHLIKTRGQQVTLRCSPKSGHDTVSWYQQALGQGPQFIFQYYEEEERQRGNFPDRFSGHQFPNYSSELNVNALLLGDSALYLCASSLADRGTKNIQYFGAGTRLSVL.

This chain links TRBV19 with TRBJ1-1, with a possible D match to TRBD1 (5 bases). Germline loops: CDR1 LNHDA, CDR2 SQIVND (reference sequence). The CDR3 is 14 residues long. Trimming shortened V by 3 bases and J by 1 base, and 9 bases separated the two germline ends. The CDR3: CASSIRQGNTEAFF. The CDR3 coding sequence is TGTGCCAGTAGTATTAGGCAGGGGAACACTGAAGCTTTCTTT.

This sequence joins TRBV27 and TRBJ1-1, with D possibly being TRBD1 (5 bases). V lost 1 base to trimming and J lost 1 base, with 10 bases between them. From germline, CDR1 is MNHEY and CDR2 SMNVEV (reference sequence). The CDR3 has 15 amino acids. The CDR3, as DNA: TGTGCCAGCAGTTTATTGGGTGGGGCGAACACTGAAGCTTTCTTT. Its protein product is CASSLLGGANTEAFF.

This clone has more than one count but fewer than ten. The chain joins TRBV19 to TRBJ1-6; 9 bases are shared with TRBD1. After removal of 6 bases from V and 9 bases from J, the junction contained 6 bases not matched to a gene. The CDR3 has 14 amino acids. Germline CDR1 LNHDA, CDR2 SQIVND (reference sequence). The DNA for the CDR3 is TGTGCCAGTAGAGCTACAGGGGGCAGTTCACCCCTCCACTTT. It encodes CASRATGGSSPLHF.

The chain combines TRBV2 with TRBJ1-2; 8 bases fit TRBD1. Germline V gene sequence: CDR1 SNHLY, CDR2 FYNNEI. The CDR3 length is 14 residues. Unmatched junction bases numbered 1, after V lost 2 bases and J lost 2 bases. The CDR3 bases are TGTGCCAGCAGTGAACAGGGGGCGAACTATGGCTACACCTTC. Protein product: CASSEQGANYGYTF.

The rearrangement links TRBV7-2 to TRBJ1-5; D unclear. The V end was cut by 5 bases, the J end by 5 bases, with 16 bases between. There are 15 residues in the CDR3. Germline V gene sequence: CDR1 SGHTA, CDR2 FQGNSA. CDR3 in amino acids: CASSLWEGRDQPQHF. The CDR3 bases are TGTGCCAGCAGCCTTTGGGAGGGTAGGGATCAGCCCCAGCATTTT. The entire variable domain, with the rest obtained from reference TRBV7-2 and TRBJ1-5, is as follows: GAGVSQSPSNKVTEKGKDVELRCDPISGHTALYWYRQSLGQGLEFLIYFQGNSAPDKSGLPSDRFSAERTGGSVSTLTIQRTQQEDSAVYLCASSLWEGRDQPQHFGDGTRLSIL.

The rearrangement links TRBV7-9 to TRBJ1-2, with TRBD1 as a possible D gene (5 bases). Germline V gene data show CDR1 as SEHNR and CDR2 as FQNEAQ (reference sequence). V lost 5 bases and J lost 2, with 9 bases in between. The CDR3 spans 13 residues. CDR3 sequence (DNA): TGTGCCAGCAGCCCGACAGACAACTATGGCTACACCTTC. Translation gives CASSPTDNYGYTF.

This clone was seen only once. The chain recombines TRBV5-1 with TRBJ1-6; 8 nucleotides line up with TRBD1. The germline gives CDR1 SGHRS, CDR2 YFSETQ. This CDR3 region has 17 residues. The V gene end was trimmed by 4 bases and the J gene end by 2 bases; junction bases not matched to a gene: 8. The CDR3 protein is CASSPGDRLTYNSPLHF. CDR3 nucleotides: TGCGCCAGCAGCCCCGGGGACAGGCTCACCTATAATTCACCCCTCCACTTT.

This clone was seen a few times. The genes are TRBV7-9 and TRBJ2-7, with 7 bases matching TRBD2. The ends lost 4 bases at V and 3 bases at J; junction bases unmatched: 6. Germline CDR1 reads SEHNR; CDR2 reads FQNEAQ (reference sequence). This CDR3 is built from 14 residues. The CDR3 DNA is TGTGCCAGCAGCTCCCCGACGGGGGGCTACGAGCAGTACTTC. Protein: CASSSPTGGYEQYF.

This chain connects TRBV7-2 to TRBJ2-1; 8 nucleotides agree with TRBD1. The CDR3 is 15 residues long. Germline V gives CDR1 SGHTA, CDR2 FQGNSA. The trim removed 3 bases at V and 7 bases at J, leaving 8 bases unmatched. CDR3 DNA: TGTGCCAGCAGCTTCGGGGGACAGGTGGGAAATGAGCAGTTCTTC. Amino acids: CASSFGGQVGNEQFF.

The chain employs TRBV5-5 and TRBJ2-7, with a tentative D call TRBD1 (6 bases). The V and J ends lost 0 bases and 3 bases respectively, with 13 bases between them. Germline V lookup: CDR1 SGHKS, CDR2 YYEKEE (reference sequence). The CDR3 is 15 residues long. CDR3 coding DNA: TGTGCCAGCAGCTTGGCCGGACAGTCGGGCTACGAGCAGTACTTC. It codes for CASSLAGQSGYEQYF.

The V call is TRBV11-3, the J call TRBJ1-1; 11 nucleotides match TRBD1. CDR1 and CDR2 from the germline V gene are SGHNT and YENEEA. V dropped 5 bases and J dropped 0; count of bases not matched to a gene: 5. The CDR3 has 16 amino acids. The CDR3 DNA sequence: TGTGCCAGCAGCCCCTGGGGACAGGGGGTGAACACTGAAGCTTTCTTT. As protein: CASSPWGQGVNTEAFF.

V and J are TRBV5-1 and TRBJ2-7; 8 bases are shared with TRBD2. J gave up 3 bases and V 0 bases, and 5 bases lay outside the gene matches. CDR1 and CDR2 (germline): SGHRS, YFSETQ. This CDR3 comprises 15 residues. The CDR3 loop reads CASSLVSGDNYEQYF. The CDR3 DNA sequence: TGCGCCAGCAGCTTGGTTAGCGGGGACAACTACGAGCAGTACTTC.

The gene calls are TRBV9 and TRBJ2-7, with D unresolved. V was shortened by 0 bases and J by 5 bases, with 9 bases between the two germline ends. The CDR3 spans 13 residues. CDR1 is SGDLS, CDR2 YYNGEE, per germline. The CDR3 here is CASSVALGHEQYF. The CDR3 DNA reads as TGTGCCAGCAGCGTAGCTCTGGGCCACGAGCAGTACTTC.

CDR3 nucleotides: TGTGCTAGTGGTTTGGGGACTAGCGGGGGGAGTGAAGAGACCCAGTACTTC. Encoded protein: CASGLGTSGGSEETQYF. This rearrangement joins TRBV12-5 to TRBJ2-5; 14 bases map to TRBD2. The germline V gene has CDR1 LGHNT and CDR2 FRNRAP. The V gene end was trimmed by 1 base and the J gene end by 3 bases; junction bases not matched to a gene: 4. This CDR3 has 17 residues.

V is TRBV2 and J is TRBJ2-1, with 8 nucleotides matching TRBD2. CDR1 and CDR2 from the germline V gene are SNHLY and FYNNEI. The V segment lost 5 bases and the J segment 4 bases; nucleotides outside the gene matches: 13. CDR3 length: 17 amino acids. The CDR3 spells CASSRSSAGGTYNEQFF. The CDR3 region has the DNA TGTGCCAGCAGTCGAAGCTCGGCGGGGGGAACATACAATGAGCAGTTCTTC.

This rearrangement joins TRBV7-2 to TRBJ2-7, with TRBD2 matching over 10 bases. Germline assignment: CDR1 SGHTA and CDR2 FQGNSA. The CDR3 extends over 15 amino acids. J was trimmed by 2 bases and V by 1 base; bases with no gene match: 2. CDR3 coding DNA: TGTGCCAGCAGCTTAGGAGCGGGGGGGCCCTACGAGCAGTACTTC. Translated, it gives CASSLGAGGPYEQYF.

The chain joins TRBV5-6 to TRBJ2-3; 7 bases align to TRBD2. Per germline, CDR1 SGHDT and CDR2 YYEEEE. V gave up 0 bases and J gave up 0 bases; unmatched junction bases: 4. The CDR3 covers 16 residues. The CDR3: CASSLVWGGSTDTQYF. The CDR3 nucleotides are TGTGCCAGCAGCTTGGTTTGGGGGGGGAGCACAGATACGCAGTATTTT.